One and the same sample provided the 28 T cell receptor beta chains below, sequenced in a study of blood T cell repertoires in COVID-19 (TCRdb year 2020). Libraries came from the immunoSEQ multiplex PCR assay. TCRdb carries this immuneACCESS record with in-frame sequences only. Its versions omit some clonotypes, under half of them owing to an unresolved V gene in the studies checked, with the rest unexplained. The sample data list fewer than 350,000 clones, and approximately 92% of these were observed just once. The ten largest clones take up approximately 6.8% of the sample. The specimen was peripheral blood. All receptors come from a woman aged 25-40 years with COVID-19, enrolled during active disease.

The V gene is TRBV5-8, the J gene TRBJ1-6, with 7 bases that match TRBD1. This CDR3 comprises 16 residues. Germline V lookup: CDR1 SGHTS, CDR2 YDEGEE. V lost 4 bases, J lost 4 bases, and 8 bases stayed unmatched. The CDR3 spells CASSTMTGIYNSPLHF. CDR3 in DNA: TGTGCCAGCAGCACGATGACAGGGATATATAATTCACCCCTCCACTTT.

The V call is TRBV5-3, the J call TRBJ1-1; D gene unclear. TRBV5-3 is an ORF for which the function is uncertain. The CDR3 spans 15 residues. The V gene lost 2 bases and the J gene lost 1 base, with 12 bases spanning the gap. This chain's CDR3 is CARSFSEGKNTEAFF. In DNA, the CDR3 is TGTGCCAGAAGCTTCTCGGAGGGAAAGAACACTGAAGCTTTCTTT.

The gene calls are TRBV7-9 and TRBJ1-4, with TRBD1 identical over 8 bases. The V gene end was trimmed by 0 bases and the J gene end by 13 bases; junction bases not matched to a gene: 7. The V gene's germline CDR1 is SEHNR and CDR2 FQNEAQ (reference sequence). This CDR3 is built from 14 residues. The CDR3 region is CASSLAGTGSRLFF. The DNA of the CDR3 is TGTGCCAGCAGCTTAGCGGGGACAGGCAGCCGACTGTTTTTT.

This chain connects TRBV11-2 to TRBJ1-3, with a weak D call TRBD1 (6 bases). The CDR3 extends over 16 amino acids. Trimming pared 1 base from V and 3 bases from J, leaving 13 bases between. Germline CDR1 is SGHAT and CDR2 is FQNNGV. Written as DNA, the CDR3 is TGTGCCAGCAGCTTAGTTGCAGGGGCGAGTGGAAACACCATATATTTT. Its protein is CASSLVAGASGNTIYF.

This clone occurred once. This sequence joins TRBV27 and TRBJ2-3, with D maybe TRBD2 (6 bases). The germline CDR1 and CDR2 sequences are MNHEY and SMNVEV (reference sequence). V shed 8 bases and J shed 0 bases, with 6 bases lying between them. The CDR3 loop spans 12 amino acids. The CDR3 DNA follows: TGTGCCAGCCGGGGGAGCACAGATACGCAGTATTTT. Translating gives CASRGSTDTQYF.

Only one count was recorded for this clone. This rearrangement joins TRBV9 to TRBJ1-4, with 7 bases aligning to TRBD1. The V and J ends lost 7 bases and 6 bases, in that order; junction bases with no gene match: 18. CDR1 SGDLS and CDR2 YYNGEE come from the germline V gene. The CDR3 spans 17 residues. CDR3 DNA: TGTGCCAGCTCCCACGACCCGAAACAGGGGAATGATGAAAAACTGTTTTTT. Translation gives CASSHDPKQGNDEKLFF.

V usage is TRBV6-2 or TRBV6-3 and J usage is TRBJ2-1; 8 positions match TRBD1. The junction had 5 bases not matched to a gene; V was cut back by 0 bases and J by 7 bases. CDR1 is MNHEY and CDR2 is SVGEGT in the germline V gene. This CDR3 spans 15 amino acids. Written as DNA, the CDR3 is TGTGCCAGCAGTTACTCCCTGACAGGGGTTAATGAGCAGTTCTTC. Its translation is CASSYSLTGVNEQFF.

In nucleotides, the CDR3 is TGTGCCAGCAGCCTTAGTTTATCTTCGGAGTACTCCTACGAGCAGTACTTC. Translation: CASSLSLSSEYSYEQYF. This chain uses TRBV28 with TRBJ2-7; unclear D gene. The germline V gene encodes CDR1 MDHEN and CDR2 SYDVKM. The V end lost 6 bases, the J end lost 0 bases, and 21 bases lay between the germline ends. This CDR3 is built from 17 residues.

The chain carries TRBV5-4 and TRBJ1-2; D is unclear. The CDR3 runs to 12 residues. Germline lookup yields CDR1 SGHNT and CDR2 YYREEE (reference sequence). Deletions cut 0 bases from V and 8 bases from J, with 8 bases between. The CDR3 bases are TGTGCCAGCAGCTTGGCCGAAGAGGGCTACACCTTC. It encodes CASSLAEEGYTF.

The V and J genes are TRBV6-5 and TRBJ1-2; D might be TRBD1 (6 bases). With 6 bases removed from V and 5 bases from J, the gap between germline ends came to 16 bases. CDR1 is MNHEY and CDR2 is SVGAGI in the germline V gene. The CDR3 is 14 residues long. CDR3 nucleotides: TGTGCCAGCAGGGCCCACCGGGACAAGTATGGCTACACCTTC. It yields the protein CASRAHRDKYGYTF.

The chain uses TRBV4-1 and TRBJ2-1; D might be TRBD1 (5 bases). V was cut by 3 bases and J by 4 bases, with 16 bases left in between. Germline V lookup: CDR1 MGHRA, CDR2 YSYEKL. The CDR3 contains 16 residues. CDR3 sequence (DNA): TGCGCCAGCAGCCACCAGGACAAGGGGTTTTACAATGAGCAGTTCTTC. Translation: CASSHQDKGFYNEQFF.

The V gene is TRBV6-1, the J gene TRBJ2-3, with D possibly being TRBD1 (6 bases). This CDR3 has 14 amino acids. Trimming took 3 bases from V and 2 from J, leaving 9 bases between them. CDR1 is MNHNS, CDR2 SASEGT, per germline. The CDR3 here is CASSDRGNTDTQYF. CDR3 in DNA: TGTGCCAGCAGTGATAGGGGGAACACAGATACGCAGTATTTT.

V gene TRBV5-1 combines with J gene TRBJ1-2; TRBD1 aligns across 7 bases. The CDR3 runs 12 residues. The germline V gene has CDR1 SGHRS and CDR2 YFSETQ. V trimming: 2 bases; J trimming: 7 bases; junction bases outside the gene matches: 2. The CDR3 nucleotides are TGCGCCAGCAGCTTACAGGGGACTGGCTACACCTTC. It yields the protein CASSLQGTGYTF.

The V gene is TRBV10-1, the J gene TRBJ1-1; no clear D gene. The CDR3 contains 13 residues. Germline V gene data show CDR1 as WNHNN and CDR2 as SYGVQD (reference sequence). V lost 2 bases and J lost 1, with 5 bases in between. This chain's CDR3 is CASSEKPNTEAFF. The CDR3 DNA is TGCGCCAGCAGTGAGAAGCCGAACACTGAAGCTTTCTTT.

The chain employs TRBV28 and TRBJ1-2; TRBD1 matches 10 bases. The V segment lost 10 bases and the J segment 3 bases; nucleotides outside the gene matches: 5. The CDR3 extends over 13 amino acids. From germline, CDR1 is MDHEN and CDR2 SYDVKM. The CDR3 DNA reads TGTGCCACCCCGGGACAGGGGTACTATGGCTACACCTTC. Protein: CATPGQGYYGYTF.

Only one count was recorded for this clone. The chain combines TRBV5-1 with TRBJ2-3; 7 nucleotides align to TRBD2. The CDR3 has 15 residues. Germline V CDR1 and CDR2: SGHRS, YFSETQ. The V gene end was trimmed by 4 bases and the J gene end by 5 bases; junction bases not matched to a gene: 10. The CDR3 coding sequence is TGCGCCAGCAGCCAGTTCGGCGGGAGTGGAGATACGCAGTATTTT. As protein: CASSQFGGSGDTQYF.

The J gene is TRBJ2-1, the V gene TRBV2, with a possible D match to TRBD2 (5 bases). CDR1 and CDR2 from the germline V gene are SNHLY and FYNNEI. V gave up 0 bases and J gave up 8 bases, with 11 bases separating them. This CDR3 is 14 amino acids long. CDR3 in amino acids: CASSEALRRDEQFF. For the CDR3, the DNA is TGTGCCAGCAGTGAAGCCCTCCGGCGGGATGAGCAGTTCTTC.

This sequence joins TRBV19 and TRBJ2-5, with 7 bases lining up with TRBD1. This CDR3 spans 14 amino acids. Per the germline V gene, CDR1 is LNHDA and CDR2 is SQIVND (reference sequence). V lost 3 bases and J lost 3; bases outside the gene matches: 4. This chain's CDR3 is CASSIRQGKETQYF. The CDR3 coding sequence is TGTGCCAGTAGTATCCGACAGGGTAAAGAGACCCAGTACTTC.

This chain joins TRBV5-1 and TRBJ1-1; 7 nucleotides match TRBD1. CDR3 length: 14 residues. Germline-derived CDR1 and CDR2 are SGHRS and YFSETQ. The junction had 11 bases not matched to a gene; V was cut back by 2 bases and J by 10 bases. The CDR3 sequence: CASSFTTGVVAAFF. In DNA, the CDR3 is TGCGCCAGCAGCTTTACAACAGGGGTCGTGGCAGCTTTCTTT.

V gene TRBV5-4 combines with J gene TRBJ2-3; tentatively, D is TRBD2 (5 bases). Germline V gene lookup returns CDR1 SGHNT and CDR2 YYREEE (reference sequence). This CDR3 region has 14 residues. V lost 1 base and J 2 bases, leaving 8 bases between the germline ends. The CDR3 DNA is TGTGCCAGCAGCTTGCGAGGGCCCACAGATACGCAGTATTTT. Translated, it gives CASSLRGPTDTQYF.

The chain has TRBV11-3 and TRBJ2-3; 10 bases match TRBD2. The germline CDR1 and CDR2 sequences are SGHNT and YENEEA. The CDR3 covers 18 residues. Trimming took 1 base from V and 1 from J; bases not matched to a gene: 8. In nucleotides, the CDR3 is TGTGCCAGCAGCTTAGCCCCGTCGCTAGCGGGAGGCACAGATACGCAGTATTTT. Translating it yields CASSLAPSLAGGTDTQYF.

The chain combines TRBV2 with TRBJ2-3, with 8 bases lining up with TRBD1. Germline V gene lookup returns CDR1 SNHLY and CDR2 FYNNEI. V lost 6 bases to trimming and J lost 2 bases; unmatched junction nucleotides: 4. The CDR3 extends over 14 amino acids. This CDR3 reads CASRDRVPTDTQYF. CDR3 bases: TGTGCCAGCAGGGACAGGGTTCCCACAGATACGCAGTATTTT.

This clone was seen only once. The chain uses TRBV9 and TRBJ2-7; D is perhaps TRBD2 (5 bases). Looked up from germline, CDR1 is SGDLS and CDR2 is YYNGEE. The CDR3 spans 15 residues. V lost 0 bases, J lost 3 bases, and 13 bases lay in between. The CDR3 is CASSVDASPSYEQYF. CDR3 DNA: TGTGCCAGCAGCGTAGATGCTAGCCCTAGCTACGAGCAGTACTTC.

This chain links TRBV20-1 with TRBJ1-2; D remains ambiguous. V lost 0 bases and J 11 bases, leaving 10 bases between the germline ends. The CDR3 spans 11 residues. CDR1 is DFQATT and CDR2 is SNEGSKA in the germline V gene (reference sequence). In DNA, the CDR3 is TGCAGTGCTAGAGATCCGGGAACGTACACCTTC. Translated: CSARDPGTYTF.

The chain has TRBV4-3 and TRBJ2-1; 10 positions agree with TRBD1. The CDR3 extends over 16 amino acids. Unmatched junction bases numbered 8, after V lost 3 bases and J lost 6 bases. CDR1 is LGHNA and CDR2 is YSLEER in the germline V gene. The DNA of the CDR3 is TGCGCCAGCAGCCACCGACAGGGGGCCCCCGGCAATGAGCAGTTCTTC. The encoded protein is CASSHRQGAPGNEQFF.

This chain links TRBV2 with TRBJ1-6; no definite D call. The V and J ends lost 2 bases and 0 bases respectively, with 11 bases between them. This CDR3 comprises 17 residues. CDR1 and CDR2 from the germline V gene are SNHLY and FYNNEI. Here the CDR3 DNA reads TGTGCCAGCAGTGAACGTTGGGCCAGCTCCTATAATTCACCCCTCCACTTT. The encoded protein is CASSERWASSYNSPLHF.

The genes are TRBV7-2 and TRBJ2-2, with 7 bases matching TRBD1. The V segment lost 10 bases and the J segment 1 base; nucleotides outside the gene matches: 6. Germline V gene lookup returns CDR1 SGHTA and CDR2 FQGNSA. This CDR3 region has 14 residues. CDR3 DNA sequence: TGTGCCACCCAGGGGGTGATGAACACCGGGGAGCTGTTTTTT. This codes for CATQGVMNTGELFF.

This chain uses TRBV4-3 with TRBJ2-1, with 10 bases lining up with TRBD2. CDR1 is LGHNA, CDR2 YSLEER, per germline. The ends lost 1 base at V and 9 bases at J; junction bases unmatched: 12. This CDR3 comprises 17 residues. CDR3 sequence reads: CASSQVAGGGRGAEQFF. DNA for the CDR3: TGCGCCAGCAGCCAAGTAGCGGGAGGAGGTAGGGGCGCTGAGCAGTTCTTC.